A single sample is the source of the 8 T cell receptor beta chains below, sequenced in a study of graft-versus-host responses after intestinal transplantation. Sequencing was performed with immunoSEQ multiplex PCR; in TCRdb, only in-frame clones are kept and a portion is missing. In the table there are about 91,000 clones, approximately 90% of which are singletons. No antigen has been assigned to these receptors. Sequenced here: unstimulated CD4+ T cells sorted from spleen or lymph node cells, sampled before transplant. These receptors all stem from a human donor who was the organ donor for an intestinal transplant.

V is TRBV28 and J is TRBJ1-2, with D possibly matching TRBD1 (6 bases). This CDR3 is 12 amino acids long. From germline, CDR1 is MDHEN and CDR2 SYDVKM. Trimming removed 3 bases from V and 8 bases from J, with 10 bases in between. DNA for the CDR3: TGTGCCAGCAGTTTGGGGGCGCGGGGCTACACCTTC. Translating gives CASSLGARGYTF.

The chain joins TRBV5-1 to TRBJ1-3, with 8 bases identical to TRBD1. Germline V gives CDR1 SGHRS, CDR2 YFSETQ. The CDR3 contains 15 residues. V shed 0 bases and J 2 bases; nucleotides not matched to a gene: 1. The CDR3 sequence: CASSLGQGPGNTIYF. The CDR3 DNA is TGCGCCAGCAGCTTGGGACAGGGGCCTGGAAACACCATATATTTT.

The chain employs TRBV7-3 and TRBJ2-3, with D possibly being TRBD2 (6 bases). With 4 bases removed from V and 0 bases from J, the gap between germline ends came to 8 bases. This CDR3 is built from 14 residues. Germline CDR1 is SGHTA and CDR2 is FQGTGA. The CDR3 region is CASSSRGSTDTQYF. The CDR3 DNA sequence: TGTGCCAGCAGCTCACGGGGGAGCACAGATACGCAGTATTTT.

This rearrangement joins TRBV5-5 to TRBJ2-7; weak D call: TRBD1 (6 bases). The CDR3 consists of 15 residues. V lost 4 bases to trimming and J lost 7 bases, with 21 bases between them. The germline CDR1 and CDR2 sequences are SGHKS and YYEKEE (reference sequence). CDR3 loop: CASSMLTGTLGEQYF. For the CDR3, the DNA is TGTGCCAGCAGCATGTTGACAGGAACCCTCGGTGAGCAGTACTTC.

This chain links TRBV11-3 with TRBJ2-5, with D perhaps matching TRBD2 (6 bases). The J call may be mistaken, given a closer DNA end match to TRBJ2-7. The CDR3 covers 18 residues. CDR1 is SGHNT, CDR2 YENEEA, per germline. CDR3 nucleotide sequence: TGTGCCAGCAGCTTAGATTGGCCCCCGGGGGTGGACTCCTACGAGCAGTACTTC. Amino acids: CASSLDWPPGVDSYEQYF.

For the CDR3, the DNA is TGTGCCAGCAGGATCGGGACAGGGGGCGAGACCCAGTACTTC. As protein: CASRIGTGGETQYF. The rearrangement joins TRBV6-5 to TRBJ2-5, with TRBD1 matching over 12 bases. V dropped 6 bases and J dropped 5; count of bases not matched to a gene: 4. Looked up from germline, CDR1 is MNHEY and CDR2 is SVGAGI. The CDR3 contains 14 residues.

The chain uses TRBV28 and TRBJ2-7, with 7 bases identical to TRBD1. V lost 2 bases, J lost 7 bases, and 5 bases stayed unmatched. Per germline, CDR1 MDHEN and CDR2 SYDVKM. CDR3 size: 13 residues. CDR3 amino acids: CASSLTGVGEQYF. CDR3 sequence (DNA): TGTGCCAGCAGTTTAACAGGGGTAGGGGAGCAGTACTTC.

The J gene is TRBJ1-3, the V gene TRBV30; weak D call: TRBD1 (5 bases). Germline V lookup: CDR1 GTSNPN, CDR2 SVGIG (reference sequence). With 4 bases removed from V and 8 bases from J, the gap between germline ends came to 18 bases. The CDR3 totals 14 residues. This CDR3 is CAWTSFWGRDTIYF. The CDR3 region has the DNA TGTGCCTGGACCTCTTTCTGGGGCCGAGACACCATATATTTT.